What follows are 8 T cell receptor beta chains derived from one specimen sequenced in a study of shared clonotypes between healthy human individuals. Some clones are missing from TCRdb's copy, which holds only in-frame ones; the method was immunoSEQ multiplex PCR. The sample lists approximately 2,300,000 clones; 85% to 95% were seen once. The sample comprised naive CD4+ T cells from PBMCs. Subset reported: CD45RA+ positively selected. These TCRs come from a man aged 18 to 35 in good health. Some clones in this sample may be carry-over from other donors' samples.

The V call is TRBV28, the J call TRBJ2-7; TRBD2 agrees at 7 bases. The CDR3 loop spans 15 amino acids. Germline V lookup: CDR1 MDHEN, CDR2 SYDVKM. V lost 5 bases, J lost 0 bases, and 7 bases stayed unmatched. CDR3 loop: CASSQRGGSSYEQYF. The DNA for the CDR3 is TGTGCCAGCAGTCAGCGGGGAGGATCCTCCTACGAGCAGTACTTC.

This clone was observed a handful of times. The chain uses TRBV4-2 and TRBJ1-1, with 12 bases lining up with TRBD1. Trimming took 1 base from V and 10 from J; bases not matched to a gene: 13. Germline V CDR1 and CDR2: LGHNA, YNFKEQ. The CDR3 is 17 amino acids. The CDR3 region has the DNA TGTGCCAGCAGCCAAGTGGGGCACTCCGGGACAGGGGGCGTAGCTTTCTTT. Amino acid sequence: CASSQVGHSGTGGVAFF.

Note on this clone: The identical CDR3 is also encoded by other nucleotide sequences in the sample. V and J are TRBV28 and TRBJ1-2; a possible D gene is TRBD1 (5 bases). The CDR3 is made up of 12 amino acids. The V end was cut by 4 bases, the J end by 4 bases, with 7 bases between. Germline CDR1 and CDR2: MDHEN and SYDVKM. The CDR3 protein is CASSSDSYGYTF. Here the CDR3 DNA reads TGTGCCAGCAGTTCAGACAGCTATGGCTACACCTTC.

The chain links TRBV2 to TRBJ1-4; D ambiguous. V was cut by 1 base and J by 4 bases, with 7 bases left in between. The germline gives CDR1 SNHLY, CDR2 FYNNEI. The CDR3 has 14 residues. CDR3 nucleotide sequence: TGTGCCAGCAGTGAAGGGCGGCGTAATGAAAAACTGTTTTTT. Protein product: CASSEGRRNEKLFF.

The chain is built from TRBV4-1 and TRBJ1-3; 10 bases line up with TRBD1. Losses at the gene ends were 7 bases for V and 8 bases for J; bases not matched to a gene: 5. Germline V gene lookup returns CDR1 MGHRA and CDR2 YSYEKL. The CDR3 has 13 amino acids. The CDR3 protein is CASKRQGADTIYF. The CDR3 nucleotides are TGCGCCAGCAAGAGACAGGGGGCTGACACCATATATTTT.

The chain employs TRBV11-2 and TRBJ2-7; D is undetermined. CDR1 SGHAT and CDR2 FQNNGV come from the germline V gene. The CDR3 consists of 14 residues. The V gene lost 5 bases and the J gene lost 0 bases, with 11 bases spanning the gap. The CDR3 sequence: CASSTPRSSYEQYF. In DNA form, the CDR3 reads TGTGCCAGCAGCACCCCCAGGAGCTCCTACGAGCAGTACTTC.

The chain combines TRBV6-6 with TRBJ2-7; D is tentatively TRBD1 or TRBD2 (5 bases each). CDR1 MNHNY and CDR2 SVGAGI come from the germline V gene (reference sequence). V was pared by 5 bases and J by 4 bases, with 18 bases between. The length of the CDR3 is 15 residues. CDR3 DNA: TGTGCCAGCAGTCCGGGGCCCCCCTTGGAATACGAGCAGTACTTC. Its protein product is CASSPGPPLEYEQYF.

The rearrangement links TRBV18 to TRBJ2-1; 8 bases are shared with TRBD2. In germline, CDR1 is KGHSH, CDR2 LQKENI. Trimming cost V 3 bases and J 9 bases; bases outside gene matches: 7. This CDR3 has 14 amino acids. CDR3 DNA: TGTGCCAGCTCACCCGGGACTAGTTCACCTGAGCAGTTCTTC. This codes for CASSPGTSSPEQFF.